Reported below is one T cell receptor (beta chain). The sample belongs to a study of blood T cell repertoires in COVID-19. Background on the study: The United States, Italy and Spain provided the acute and convalescent COVID-19 samples.

Sequencing was performed with immunoSEQ multiplex PCR; in TCRdb, only in-frame clones are kept and a portion is missing. Counted here are 150,000 to 200,000 clones, 76% occurring once; the ten biggest clones make up approximately 16%. CDR3 length: 16 residues. Germline V gene sequence: CDR1 SGDLS, CDR2 YYNGEE. Trimming left V 4 bases short and J 0 bases short, with 14 bases between. This clonotype was sampled from a woman in her forties or fifties with acute COVID-19. The genes are TRBV9 and TRBJ1-3; TRBD1 might be the D (6 bases). Sequencing input: PBMCs or T cells enriched from blood (not recorded which). This CDR3 reads CASSTQGQSSGNTIYF. In nucleotides, the CDR3 is TGTGCCAGCAGCACACAGGGCCAGAGCTCTGGAAACACCATATATTTT.